This T cell receptor (beta chain) appears in the sequencing data of a study of cytomegalovirus exposure and HLA in healthy donors. Study findings and constraints: The study listed approximately 170 cytomegalovirus-associated TCR beta chains. What a later analysis showed was that several of the most significant clusters appeared linked to common viral pathogens.

CDR1 MNHEY and CDR2 SMNVEV come from the germline V gene (reference sequence). Unmatched junction bases numbered 4, after V lost 6 bases and J lost 2 bases. This CDR3 spans 13 amino acids. The PCR ran on 60 Vbeta and 13 Jbeta primers. Generated by immunoSEQ multiplex PCR, the TCRdb table keeps only in-frame clones and is missing some. This table holds some 76,000 clones. Worth noting for this clone: Its target is not known.

Source material: PBMCs. V and J are TRBV27 and TRBJ2-7, with 7 bases that match TRBD1. The TCR sequence derives from a middle-aged man in good health and CMV-seronegative. CDR3 sequence reads: CASSTDRAYEQYF. The CDR3 region has the DNA TGTGCCAGCAGCACAGACAGGGCCTACGAGCAGTACTTC.